This TCR beta chain was captured by sequencing in a study of T cell changes during pregnancy in multiple sclerosis. Assay: immunoSEQ multiplex PCR; the TCRdb copy retains only in-frame clones and omits some. This table holds fewer than 25,000 clones, roughly 90% found once. Germline-derived CDR1 and CDR2 are SQVTM and ANQGSEA. This CDR3 region has 14 residues. V lost 3 bases to trimming and J lost 4 bases, with 15 bases between them. The starting material was CD8+ T cells from peripheral blood mononuclear cells, obtained in the third trimester of pregnancy. The genes are TRBV29-1 and TRBJ1-2, with D perhaps matching TRBD1 (6 bases). The clonotype originates from a female donor in good health, enrolled as a control in a pregnancy study. CDR3 DNA sequence: TGCAGCGTTGAGACAGGCCCTCTCTTCTATGGCTACACCTTC. Its translation is CSVETGPLFYGYTF.